The TCR beta chain under discussion was sequenced for a study of OX40 agonist ivuxolimab in advanced cancers. The data were produced by immunoSEQ multiplex PCR, yet TCRdb's version contains in-frame clones alone and is incomplete. The sample lists some 66,000 clones; around 85% were seen once. V lost 3 bases and J lost 1; bases outside the gene matches: 8. Per germline, CDR1 GTSNPN and CDR2 SVGIG (reference sequence). The CDR3 sequence is 15 residues long. The chain joins TRBV30 to TRBJ1-1; 7 bases match TRBD1. Source: CD4+ or CD8+ T cells sorted from blood, taken in a trial of the OX40 agonist ivuxolimab. This receptor was obtained from an adult with an advanced solid tumor such as melanoma, head and neck, liver or kidney cancer. For the CDR3, the DNA is TGTGCCTGGAGAGGCAAGGGACAGCAGAACACTGAAGCTTTCTTT. Its protein product is CAWRGKGQQNTEAFF.